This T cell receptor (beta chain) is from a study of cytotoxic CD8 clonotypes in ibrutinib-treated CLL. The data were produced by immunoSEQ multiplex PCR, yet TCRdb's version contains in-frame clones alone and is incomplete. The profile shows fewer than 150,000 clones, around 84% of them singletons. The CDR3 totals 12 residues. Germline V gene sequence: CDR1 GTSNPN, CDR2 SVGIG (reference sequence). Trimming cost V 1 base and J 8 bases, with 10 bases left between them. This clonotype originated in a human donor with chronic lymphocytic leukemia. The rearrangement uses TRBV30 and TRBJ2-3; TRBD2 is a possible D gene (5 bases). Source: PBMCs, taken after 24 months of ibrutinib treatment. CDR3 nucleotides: TGTGCCTGGAGTGCCATGGAGGTTACGCAGTATTTT. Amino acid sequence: CAWSAMEVTQYF. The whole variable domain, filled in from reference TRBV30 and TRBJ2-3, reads SQTIHQWPATLVQPVGSPLSLECTVEGTSNPNLYWYRQAAGRGLQLLFYSVGIGQISSEVPQNLSASRPQDRQFILSSKKLLLSDSGFYLCAWSAMEVTQYFGPGTRLTVL.